This T cell receptor (beta chain) was identified in a study of cytomegalovirus exposure and HLA in healthy donors. The ends were cut back, 1 base at V and 2 bases at J, with 11 bases in the middle. The CDR3 contains 15 residues. Germline V gives CDR1 SGHVS, CDR2 FNYEAQ. The PCR made use of 60 Vbeta and 13 Jbeta primers. Assay used: immunoSEQ multiplex PCR; TCRdb lists only in-frame clones, some missing. The sample includes about 100,000 clones, 65% to 80% of them seen just once. The sequenced material came from PBMCs. The J gene is TRBJ2-5, the V gene TRBV7-6; tentatively, D is TRBD2 (6 bases). This clonotype was sampled from a woman between 50 and 59 years old in good health and CMV-seropositive. The CDR3 region is CASSLGSSAQETQYF. DNA of the CDR3: TGTGCCAGCAGCTTAGGGTCTAGCGCTCAAGAGACCCAGTACTTC.